Listed here are 22 T cell receptor beta chains from one sample, sequenced in a study of blood T cell repertoires in COVID-19. Sequenced by immunoSEQ multiplex PCR; TCRdb stores in-frame clones only, minus some. The sample has about 64,000 clones, around 90% seen once. The sample was PBMCs or T cells enriched from blood (not recorded which). Receptor source: a woman aged 40 to 50 who had recovered from COVID-19.

The CDR3 here is CASSGRAAEYYEQYF. The CDR3 bases are TGTGCCAGCAGTGGTCGGGCAGCGGAATATTACGAGCAGTACTTC. V is TRBV25-1 and J is TRBJ2-7; the D gene is possibly TRBD2 (5 bases). V was pared by 4 bases and J by 4 bases, with 17 bases between. The CDR3 runs 15 residues. Germline V gene sequence: CDR1 MGHDK, CDR2 SYGVNS.

This clone was observed a single time. The V gene is TRBV2, the J gene TRBJ1-4; D is possibly TRBD1 (5 bases). From germline, CDR1 is SNHLY and CDR2 FYNNEI. V lost 1 base to trimming and J lost 0 bases, with 9 bases between them. This CDR3 has 16 amino acids. CDR3 in amino acids: CASSEGQPTTNEKLFF. Written as DNA, the CDR3 is TGTGCCAGCAGTGAAGGACAGCCGACAACTAATGAAAAACTGTTTTTT. Variable domain in full (rest from reference TRBV2 and TRBJ1-4): EPEVTQTPSHQVTQMGQEVILRCVPISNHLYFYWYRQILGQKVEFLVSFYNNEISEKSEIFDDQFSVERPDGSNFTLKIRSTKLEDSAMYFCASSEGQPTTNEKLFFGSGTQLSVL.

The rearrangement uses TRBV5-6 and TRBJ1-6, with D possibly being TRBD1 (6 bases). This CDR3 is built from 19 residues. Deletions cut 0 bases from V and 0 bases from J, with 16 bases between. Germline V gene data show CDR1 as SGHDT and CDR2 as YYEEEE. CDR3 nucleotides: TGTGCCAGCAGCTTGGTTGCCTCACAGGGTAGCTCCTATAATTCACCCCTCCACTTT. Its protein product is CASSLVASQGSSYNSPLHF.

This chain uses TRBV4-2 with TRBJ2-7; 7 bases are a match to TRBD1. The CDR3 is made up of 15 amino acids. V trimming: 0 bases; J trimming: 4 bases; junction bases outside the gene matches: 6. Per the germline V gene, CDR1 is LGHNA and CDR2 is YNFKEQ. Here the CDR3 reads CASSQERDSGYEQYF. Here the CDR3 DNA reads TGTGCCAGCAGCCAAGAACGGGACAGCGGTTACGAGCAGTACTTC.

This chain connects TRBV15 to TRBJ1-4, with D perhaps matching TRBD1 (5 bases). The CDR3 has 13 amino acids. The germline V gene encodes CDR1 LNHNV and CDR2 YYDKDF (reference sequence). Trimming stripped 6 bases from V and 8 bases from J, with 13 bases between. The CDR3 sequence: CATSGRVVEKLFF. The DNA of the CDR3 is TGTGCCACCAGTGGCAGGGTGGTGGAAAAACTGTTTTTT. The complete variable domain, with remaining parts taken from reference TRBV15 and TRBJ1-4, reads DAMVIQNPRYQVTQFGKPVTLSCSQTLNHNVMYWYQQKSSQAPKLLFHYYDKDFNNEADTPDNFQSRRPNTSFCFLDIRSPGLGDTAMYLCATSGRVVEKLFFGSGTQLSVL.

The chain links TRBV9 to TRBJ1-4; tentative D call: TRBD1 (5 bases). The CDR3 covers 13 residues. With 1 base removed from V and 5 bases from J, the gap between germline ends came to 6 bases. Germline V gives CDR1 SGDLS, CDR2 YYNGEE. CDR3 residues: CASSVRQNEKLFF. The CDR3 nucleotides read TGTGCCAGCAGCGTAAGACAGAATGAAAAACTGTTTTTT.

The genes are TRBV11-3 and TRBJ2-1; TRBD2 matches at 8 bases. After removal of 1 base from V and 4 bases from J, the junction contained 3 bases not matched to a gene. The CDR3 length is 15 residues. In germline, CDR1 is SGHNT, CDR2 YENEEA. This CDR3 reads CASSLALAVYNEQFF. CDR3 in DNA: TGTGCCAGCAGCTTAGCACTAGCGGTGTACAATGAGCAGTTCTTC.

The chain employs TRBV12-3 or TRBV12-4 and TRBJ2-7; TRBD1 agrees at 9 bases. There are 13 residues in the CDR3. Germline trimming cut 10 bases from V and 3 bases from J; bases unmatched to any gene: 7. CDR3 sequence: CATRKTGGYEQYF. The DNA for the CDR3 is TGTGCCACCAGGAAGACAGGGGGCTACGAGCAGTACTTC.

The V gene is TRBV10-1, the J gene TRBJ2-1; a weak D match, TRBD2 (5 bases). V was pared by 4 bases and J by 6 bases, with 25 bases between. CDR3 length: 18 residues. Germline CDR1 WNHNN, CDR2 SYGVQD (reference sequence). The DNA of the CDR3 is TGCGCCAGCAGTGCGGGTCTCGTCCCTCGTCTGGACTTCAATGAGCAGTTCTTC. This sequence encodes CASSAGLVPRLDFNEQFF.

This chain connects TRBV5-6 to TRBJ2-5; maybe TRBD2 (5 bases). This CDR3 is 14 amino acids long. V dropped 7 bases and J dropped 5 bases, with 18 bases sitting between them. Germline loops: CDR1 SGHDT, CDR2 YYEEEE. CDR3 region: CASGDGKESETQYF. The CDR3 DNA sequence: TGTGCCAGCGGAGACGGGAAAGAAAGTGAGACCCAGTACTTC.

The V call is TRBV18, the J call TRBJ1-1; TRBD1 matches 9 bases. The CDR3 sequence is 17 residues long. Germline-derived CDR1 and CDR2 are KGHSH and LQKENI. J was trimmed by 5 bases and V by 3 bases; bases with no gene match: 13. The CDR3 nucleotides read TGTGCCAGCTCACCGACCGCGGGACAGGGAAGTTGGACTGAAGCTTTCTTT. Amino acid sequence: CASSPTAGQGSWTEAFF.

CDR3 protein: CASSLDGYNSPLHF. The CDR3 nucleotides are TGTGCCAGCAGCTTAGACGGTTATAATTCACCCCTCCACTTT. V usage is TRBV7-2 and J usage is TRBJ1-6, with D hard to call. CDR3 size: 14 residues. The V gene lost 1 base and the J gene lost 4 bases, with 5 bases spanning the gap. Per germline, CDR1 SGHTA and CDR2 FQGNSA.

The rearrangement uses TRBV7-3 and TRBJ2-2, with 8 bases aligning to TRBD2. This CDR3 spans 15 amino acids. Per the germline V gene, CDR1 is SGHTA and CDR2 is FQGTGA. The trim removed 0 bases at V and 5 bases at J, leaving 2 bases unmatched. The CDR3 sequence is CASSLTAGVTGELFF. CDR3 DNA sequence: TGTGCCAGCAGCTTAACAGCGGGGGTGACCGGGGAGCTGTTTTTT.

This clone was recorded only once. The chain is built from TRBV4-1 and TRBJ2-2, with D hard to call. The CDR3 has 14 residues. The germline gives CDR1 MGHRA, CDR2 YSYEKL. V lost 1 base to trimming and J lost 1 base, with 4 bases between them. The chain's CDR3 is CASSQGLNTGELFF. In DNA, the CDR3 is TGCGCCAGCAGCCAAGGACTGAACACCGGGGAGCTGTTTTTT.

This clone was detected only once. The J gene is TRBJ2-5, the V gene TRBV23-1; D gene uncertain. Being an ORF, TRBV23-1 has a function that is uncertain. The V end lost 4 bases, the J end lost 5 bases, and 5 bases lay between the germline ends. CDR3 size: 11 residues. The CDR3 sequence is CASSLRETQYF. CDR3 coding DNA: TGCGCCAGCAGTCTCCGGGAGACCCAGTACTTC.

This clone was detected only once. The rearrangement joins TRBV18 to TRBJ2-5, with TRBD1 matching 9 bases. The V gene's germline CDR1 is KGHSH and CDR2 LQKENI. Trimming at V came to 0 bases and at J to 7 bases, leaving 3 bases not matched to a gene. This CDR3 spans 14 amino acids. The CDR3 DNA reads as TGTGCCAGCTCACCACCGGGACAGGGATGGACCCAGTACTTC. Amino acid sequence: CASSPPGQGWTQYF.

The chain has TRBV6-5 and TRBJ2-5; 11 bases agree with TRBD1. Trimming took 6 bases from V and 3 from J; bases not matched to a gene: 6. The CDR3 covers 15 residues. Germline CDR1 reads MNHEY; CDR2 reads SVGAGI. CDR3 protein: CASRPLGQGEETQYF. The CDR3 coding sequence is TGTGCCAGCAGACCTCTGGGACAGGGGGAAGAGACCCAGTACTTC.

This clone was detected only once. The V gene is TRBV11-2, the J gene TRBJ1-3; no firm D call. This CDR3 is 15 amino acids long. The V end was cut by 1 base, the J end by 0 bases, with 7 bases between. Germline values: CDR1 SGHAT, CDR2 FQNNGV. The CDR3 nucleotides are TGTGCCAGCAGCTTAGTGACGGGCTCTGGAAACACCATATATTTT. Its translation is CASSLVTGSGNTIYF.

The chain combines TRBV3-1 (or the pseudogene TRBV3-2) with TRBJ2-3; 8 bases match TRBD2. Germline V gives CDR1 LGHDT, CDR2 YNNKEL (reference sequence). Trimming removed 4 bases from V and 4 bases from J; junction bases left unmatched: 7. The CDR3 sequence is 15 residues long. The CDR3 nucleotides read TGTGCCAGCAGCCCGGGGGGGGGAGTTGCAGATACGCAGTATTTT. Amino acids: CASSPGGGVADTQYF.

This chain links TRBV27 with TRBJ1-6; no clear D gene. V was clipped by 3 bases and J by 6 bases, with 21 bases between them. Germline V lookup: CDR1 MNHEY, CDR2 SMNVEV (reference sequence). The CDR3 is 18 amino acids. CDR3 DNA sequence: TGTGCCAGCAGTTTCTCCGCAATTACATTTCCCCGTAATTCACCCCTCCACTTT. Amino acid sequence: CASSFSAITFPRNSPLHF.

On this clone itself: Within the sample, other DNA sequences also encode this same CDR3. The genes are TRBV5-4 and TRBJ1-4; 7 nucleotides match TRBD1. The CDR3 totals 14 residues. Trimming at V came to 0 bases and at J to 4 bases, leaving 0 bases not matched to a gene. Germline loops: CDR1 SGHNT, CDR2 YYREEE (reference sequence). The CDR3 loop is CASSLDRGNEKLFF. The CDR3 DNA reads as TGTGCCAGCAGCTTGGACAGGGGTAATGAAAAACTGTTTTTT. Drawing the rest from reference TRBV5-4 and TRBJ1-4, the complete variable domain is ETGVTQSPTHLIKTRGQQVTLRCSSQSGHNTVSWYQQALGQGPQFIFQYYREEENGRGNFPPRFSGLQFPNYSSELNVNALELDDSALYLCASSLDRGNEKLFFGSGTQLSVL.

The rearrangement joins TRBV5-4 to TRBJ1-2; 7 bases align to TRBD1. Trimming at V came to 5 bases and at J to 1 base, leaving 8 bases not matched to a gene. CDR1 is SGHNT, CDR2 YYREEE, per germline (reference sequence). This CDR3 has 15 residues. CDR3 region: CASRTTGQINYGYTF. DNA for the CDR3: TGTGCCAGCAGGACCACGGGACAGATTAACTATGGCTACACCTTC.